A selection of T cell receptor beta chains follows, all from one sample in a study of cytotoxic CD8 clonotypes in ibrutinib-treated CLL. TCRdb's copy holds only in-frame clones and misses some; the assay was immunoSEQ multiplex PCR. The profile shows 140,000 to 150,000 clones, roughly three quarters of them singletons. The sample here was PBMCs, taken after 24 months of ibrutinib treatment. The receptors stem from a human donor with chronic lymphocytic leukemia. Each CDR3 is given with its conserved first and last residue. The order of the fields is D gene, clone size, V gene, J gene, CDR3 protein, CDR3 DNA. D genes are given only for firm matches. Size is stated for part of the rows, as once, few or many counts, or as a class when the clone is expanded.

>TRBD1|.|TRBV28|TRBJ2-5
CASSSPGQGPGGTQYF
TGTGCCAGCAGTTCCCCGGGACAGGGGCCCGGGGGGACCCAGTACTTC
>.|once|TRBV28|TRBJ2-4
CASSLGGNIQYF
TGTGCCAGCAGTTTAGGAGGGAACATTCAGTACTTC
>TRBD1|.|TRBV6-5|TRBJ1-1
CASSPTGVADTEAFF
TGTGCCAGCAGTCCGACAGGGGTTGCGGACACTGAAGCTTTCTTT
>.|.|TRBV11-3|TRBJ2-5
CASSRGHGLETQYF
TGTGCCAGCAGCCGTGGGCATGGGCTTGAGACCCAGTACTTC
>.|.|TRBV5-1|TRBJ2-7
CASSSAGAYEQYF
TGCGCCAGCAGCTCCGCAGGGGCGTACGAGCAGTACTTC
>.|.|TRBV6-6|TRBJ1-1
CASSYRAVTEAFF
TGTGCCAGCAGTTACAGGGCGGTCACTGAAGCTTTCTTT
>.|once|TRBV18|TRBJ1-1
CASSPYLGEAFF
TGTGCCAGCTCACCTTACCTTGGGGAAGCTTTCTTT
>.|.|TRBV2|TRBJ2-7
CAGRGAVGYEQYF
TGTGCCGGCCGGGGGGCGGTTGGCTACGAGCAGTACTTC
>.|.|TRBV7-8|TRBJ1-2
CAGSPSGGGYGYTF
TGTGCCGGCAGCCCCAGTGGTGGGGGCTATGGCTACACCTTC
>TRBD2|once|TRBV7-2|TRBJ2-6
CASSYSGAASSGANVLTF
TGTGCCAGCAGCTACAGCGGGGCGGCAAGCTCTGGGGCCAACGTCCTGACTTTC
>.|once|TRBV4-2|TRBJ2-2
CASSQELASRRELFF
TGTGCCAGCAGCCAAGAACTCGCGTCCAGGAGGGAGCTGTTTTTT
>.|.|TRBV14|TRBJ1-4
CASSQVGTGKLFF
TGTGCCAGCAGCCAAGTGGGTACGGGAAAACTGTTTTTT
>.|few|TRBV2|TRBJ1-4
CASSERAREKLFF
TGTGCCAGCAGTGAACGGGCTCGTGAAAAACTGTTTTTT
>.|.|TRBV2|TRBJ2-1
CASKVSSYNEQFF
TGTGCCAGCAAGGTCAGCTCCTACAATGAGCAGTTCTTC
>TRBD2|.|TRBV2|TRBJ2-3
CASSAPLAGQDTQYF
TGTGCCAGCAGCGCCCCACTAGCGGGACAAGATACGCAGTATTTT
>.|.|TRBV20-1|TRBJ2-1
CSADSHEQFF
TGCAGTGCCGACTCCCATGAGCAGTTCTTC
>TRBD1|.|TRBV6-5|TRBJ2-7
CASSSGTGGYEQYF
TGTGCCAGCAGCTCCGGGACAGGGGGGTACGAGCAGTACTTC
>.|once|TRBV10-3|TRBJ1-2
CAISESGDRYTF
TGTGCCATCAGTGAGTCGGGGGACCGCTACACCTTC
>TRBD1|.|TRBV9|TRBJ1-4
CASSARTGGNEKLFF
TGTGCCAGCAGCGCCCGGACAGGGGGTAATGAAAAACTGTTTTTT
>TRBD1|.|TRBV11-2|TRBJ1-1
CASSRQGPTIPSPEAFF
TGTGCCAGCAGCCGACAGGGGCCAACGATCCCTTCCCCAGAAGCTTTCTTT
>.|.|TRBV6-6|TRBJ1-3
CASSYTLSGNTIYF
TGTGCCAGCAGTTACACCCTCTCTGGAAACACCATATATTTT
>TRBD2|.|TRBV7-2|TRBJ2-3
CASSLELAADTQYF
TGTGCCAGCAGCTTAGAACTAGCGGCAGATACGCAGTATTTT
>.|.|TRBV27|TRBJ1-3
CASSLSVGNTIYF
TGTGCCAGCAGTTTGTCCGTTGGAAACACCATATATTTT
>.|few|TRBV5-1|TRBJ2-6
CASSESSGANVLTF
TGCGCCAGCAGCGAATCCTCTGGGGCCAACGTCCTGACTTTC
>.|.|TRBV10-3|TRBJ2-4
CAIRGTQGDIQYF
TGTGCCATCAGAGGGACACAGGGAGACATTCAGTACTTC
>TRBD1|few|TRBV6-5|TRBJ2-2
CASRTGTGETGELFF
TGTGCCAGCAGAACCGGGACAGGGGAAACCGGGGAGCTGTTTTTT
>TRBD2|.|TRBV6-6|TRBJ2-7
CASGGLAAYEQYF
TGTGCCAGCGGGGGACTAGCGGCCTACGAGCAGTACTTC
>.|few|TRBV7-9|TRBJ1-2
CASSPGLGGYTF
TGTGCCAGCAGCCCGGGGCTGGGTGGCTACACCTTC
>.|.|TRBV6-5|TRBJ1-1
CASRLLPQGNTEAFF
TGTGCCAGCAGACTCTTACCTCAGGGAAACACTGAAGCTTTCTTT
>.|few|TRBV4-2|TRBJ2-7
CASSQALGGTSYEQYF
TGTGCCAGCAGCCAAGCCCTGGGCGGCACCTCCTACGAGCAGTACTTC
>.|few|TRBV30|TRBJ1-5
CAWSDDPYSNQPQHF
TGTGCCTGGAGCGACGACCCATATAGCAATCAGCCCCAGCATTTT
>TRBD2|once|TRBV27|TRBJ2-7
CASQAGTSTYEQYF
TGTGCCAGCCAAGCCGGGACTAGCACCTACGAGCAGTACTTC
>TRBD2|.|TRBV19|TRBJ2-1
CASSKTSGFSSYNEQFF
TGTGCCAGTAGTAAGACTAGCGGGTTTAGCTCCTACAATGAGCAGTTCTTC
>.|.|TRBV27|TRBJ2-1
CASSFGGTYNEQFF
TGTGCCAGCAGTTTTGGGGGAACCTACAATGAGCAGTTCTTC
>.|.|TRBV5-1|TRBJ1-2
CASSLLDANYGYTF
TGCGCCAGCAGCTTGTTGGATGCTAACTATGGCTACACCTTC
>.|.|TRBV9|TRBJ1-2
CASSVSNYGYTF
TGTGCCAGCAGCGTTTCGAACTATGGCTACACCTTC
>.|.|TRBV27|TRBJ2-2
CASSWVADHTGELFF
TGTGCCAGCAGTTGGGTAGCGGACCACACCGGGGAGCTGTTTTTT
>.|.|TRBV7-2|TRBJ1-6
CASSPRGDNSPLHF
TGTGCCAGCAGCCCCCGTGGGGATAATTCACCCCTCCACTTT
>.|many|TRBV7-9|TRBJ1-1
CASSPKLRLATEAFF
TGTGCCAGCAGCCCTAAACTCCGACTGGCCACTGAAGCTTTCTTT
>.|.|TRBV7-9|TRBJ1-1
CASSKAAGGTEAFF
TGTGCCAGCAGCAAAGCGGCGGGGGGTACTGAAGCTTTCTTT
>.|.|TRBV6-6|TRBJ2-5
CASSYSGAPGTQYF
TGTGCCAGCAGTTACTCGGGGGCCCCCGGGACCCAGTACTTC
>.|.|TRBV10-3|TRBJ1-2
CAIRDHTRKTLAYGYTF
TGTGCCATCAGAGACCATACCAGGAAGACCCTAGCCTATGGCTACACCTTC
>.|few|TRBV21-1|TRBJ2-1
CASSPDTRASRNEQFF
TGTGCCAGCAGCCCGGACACGAGGGCCTCCCGCAATGAGCAGTTCTTC
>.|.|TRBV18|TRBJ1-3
CASSRLTSGNTIYF
TGTGCCAGCTCACGGCTCACCTCTGGAAACACCATATATTTT
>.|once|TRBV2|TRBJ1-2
CASSERAVNYGYTF
TGTGCCAGCAGTGAGCGAGCGGTTAACTATGGCTACACCTTC
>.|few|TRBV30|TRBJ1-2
CASRQYGYTF
TGTGCCTCCCGACAGTATGGCTACACCTTC
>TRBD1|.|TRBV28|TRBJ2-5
CASSPAPGQGAQGGQETQYF
TGTGCCAGCAGCCCAGCCCCCGGACAGGGGGCGCAGGGAGGTCAAGAGACCCAGTACTTC
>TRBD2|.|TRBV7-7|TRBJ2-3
CASSIREREGPDTQYF
TGTGCCAGCAGCATCCGGGAGCGGGAGGGCCCAGATACGCAGTATTTT